These T cell receptor beta chains were read from a single sample in a study of blood T cell repertoires in COVID-19. Generated by immunoSEQ multiplex PCR, the TCRdb table keeps only in-frame clones and is missing some. Here the sample spans under 150,000 clones, around 84% being singletons. Sequences were obtained from peripheral blood. The source of these receptors is a human donor in a cohort sampled during active COVID-19. The conserved cysteine and the conserved F or W are not part of the CDR3 here. Size is stated for part of the rows, as once, few or many counts, or as a class when the clone is expanded.

abundance: once
j_gene: TRBJ1-2
v_gene: TRBV6-1
CDR3aa: ASSEQRYGYT

abundance: -
j_gene: TRBJ1-6
v_gene: TRBV3-1/TRBV3-2
CDR3aa: ASSSHGQGAYSPLH

abundance: -
j_gene: TRBJ1-4
v_gene: TRBV25-1
CDR3aa: ASTPGTGREKLF

abundance: -
j_gene: TRBJ2-5
v_gene: TRBV7-2
CDR3aa: ASSPNRGVETQY

abundance: -
j_gene: TRBJ1-1
v_gene: TRBV9
CDR3aa: ASGRSGMNTEAF

abundance: -
j_gene: TRBJ1-2
v_gene: TRBV6-5
CDR3aa: ASTKGLAGYGYT

abundance: -
j_gene: TRBJ2-7
v_gene: TRBV5-4
CDR3aa: ASSPLRGTGSYEQY

abundance: -
j_gene: TRBJ2-1
v_gene: TRBV24-1
CDR3aa: ATSDRHPGNRDEQF

abundance: -
j_gene: TRBJ2-1
v_gene: TRBV5-4
CDR3aa: ASSPRSGSGSYNEQF

abundance: few
j_gene: TRBJ1-1
v_gene: TRBV5-1
CDR3aa: ASTPSPGTGGRGEAF

abundance: -
j_gene: TRBJ1-2
v_gene: TRBV19
CDR3aa: ASRAGRGYT

abundance: -
j_gene: TRBJ2-4
v_gene: TRBV24-1
CDR3aa: ATSDGGTGVGKNIQY

abundance: -
j_gene: TRBJ1-2
v_gene: TRBV29-1
CDR3aa: SVDSGSNGYT

abundance: -
j_gene: TRBJ1-5
v_gene: TRBV5-4
CDR3aa: ASSRGQGAPQPQH

abundance: -
j_gene: TRBJ2-1
v_gene: TRBV3-1/TRBV3-2
CDR3aa: ASSQDRGGSEQF

abundance: -
j_gene: TRBJ1-1
v_gene: TRBV3-1/TRBV3-2
CDR3aa: ASSQRQTEAF

abundance: -
j_gene: TRBJ1-2
v_gene: TRBV6-2/TRBV6-3
CDR3aa: ASSYAGRANYGYT

abundance: -
j_gene: TRBJ2-1
v_gene: TRBV9
CDR3aa: ASSVEGQGIGEQF

abundance: -
j_gene: TRBJ1-6
v_gene: TRBV6-2/TRBV6-3
CDR3aa: ASSSGTVNSPLH

abundance: -
j_gene: TRBJ2-7
v_gene: TRBV3-1/TRBV3-2
CDR3aa: ASRLTESSYEQY

abundance: -
j_gene: TRBJ1-4
v_gene: TRBV14
CDR3aa: ASSLEGRGNEKLF

abundance: once
j_gene: TRBJ2-1
v_gene: TRBV6-2/TRBV6-3
CDR3aa: ASSRRDRGLNEQF

abundance: -
j_gene: TRBJ1-5
v_gene: TRBV27
CDR3aa: ASSLSGTAFRSNQPQH

abundance: -
j_gene: TRBJ1-2
v_gene: TRBV2
CDR3aa: ASPDGTRDGYT

abundance: -
j_gene: TRBJ2-3
v_gene: TRBV11-3
CDR3aa: ASSLLAGGGTDTQY

abundance: -
j_gene: TRBJ1-6
v_gene: TRBV28
CDR3aa: ASSMTGSGNSPLH

abundance: -
j_gene: TRBJ1-4
v_gene: TRBV11-2
CDR3aa: ASSLWQGNEKLF

abundance: -
j_gene: TRBJ1-5
v_gene: TRBV3-1/TRBV3-2
CDR3aa: ASSLTGPSQPQH

abundance: -
j_gene: TRBJ2-7
v_gene: TRBV7-9
CDR3aa: ASSLLPAYEQY

abundance: -
j_gene: TRBJ2-5
v_gene: TRBV28
CDR3aa: ASSSSGFQETQY

abundance: few
j_gene: TRBJ2-1
v_gene: TRBV5-4
CDR3aa: ASSLGAGGYNEQF

abundance: -
j_gene: TRBJ1-5
v_gene: TRBV19
CDR3aa: ASSPPDRGIGNQPQH

abundance: -
j_gene: TRBJ1-3
v_gene: TRBV19
CDR3aa: ASMLSGGNTIY

abundance: -
j_gene: TRBJ2-7
v_gene: TRBV6-6
CDR3aa: ASRTGQGVYEQY

abundance: -
j_gene: TRBJ2-3
v_gene: TRBV6-1
CDR3aa: ASSEGRVMADTQY

abundance: few
j_gene: TRBJ2-6
v_gene: TRBV29-1
CDR3aa: RTGGASGANVLT

abundance: -
j_gene: TRBJ2-1
v_gene: TRBV7-8
CDR3aa: ASSPGGDRRYNEQF

abundance: -
j_gene: TRBJ1-6
v_gene: TRBV3-1/TRBV3-2
CDR3aa: ASSPRESSYNSPLH

abundance: -
j_gene: TRBJ2-1
v_gene: TRBV10-3
CDR3aa: AINSLAGGESSYNEQF

abundance: -
j_gene: TRBJ2-5
v_gene: TRBV7-6
CDR3aa: ASSLAPSGGGQETQY

abundance: -
j_gene: TRBJ2-7
v_gene: TRBV5-5
CDR3aa: ASSNGQGSSYEQY

abundance: -
j_gene: TRBJ2-3
v_gene: TRBV24-1
CDR3aa: ATSDFRDRGRTDTQY

abundance: -
j_gene: TRBJ1-1
v_gene: TRBV7-6
CDR3aa: ASSQGQGAEAF

abundance: once
j_gene: TRBJ2-3
v_gene: TRBV6-2/TRBV6-3
CDR3aa: ASSYSRDFDTQY

abundance: once
j_gene: TRBJ2-5
v_gene: TRBV18
CDR3aa: ASSPQGGAEETQY

abundance: -
j_gene: TRBJ2-2
v_gene: TRBV7-2
CDR3aa: ASSRSQPGQGDTGELF

abundance: few
j_gene: TRBJ1-5
v_gene: TRBV28
CDR3aa: ASRDRVSQPQH

abundance: -
j_gene: TRBJ2-1
v_gene: TRBV11-2
CDR3aa: ASSPPGGGSIFNEQF

abundance: -
j_gene: TRBJ2-1
v_gene: TRBV11-3
CDR3aa: ASSVSGGAYNEQF

abundance: -
j_gene: TRBJ2-7
v_gene: TRBV7-2
CDR3aa: ASSFGQGGGYEQY

abundance: few
j_gene: TRBJ2-3
v_gene: TRBV30
CDR3aa: AWRLVRSSYSTDTQY

abundance: -
j_gene: TRBJ1-5
v_gene: TRBV21-1
CDR3aa: ASSGEGRTRPYSSNQPQH